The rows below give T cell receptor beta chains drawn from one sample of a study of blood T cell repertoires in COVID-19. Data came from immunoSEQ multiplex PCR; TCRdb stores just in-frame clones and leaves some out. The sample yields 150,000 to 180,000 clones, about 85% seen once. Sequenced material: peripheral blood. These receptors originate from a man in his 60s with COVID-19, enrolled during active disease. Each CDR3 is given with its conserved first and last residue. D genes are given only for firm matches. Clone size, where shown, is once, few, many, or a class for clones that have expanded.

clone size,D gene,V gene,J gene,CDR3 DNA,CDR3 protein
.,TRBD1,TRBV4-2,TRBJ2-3,TGTGCCAGCAGCCGGGACAGGTCTCCCACAGATACGCAGTATTTT,CASSRDRSPTDTQYF
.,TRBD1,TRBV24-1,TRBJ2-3,TGTGCCACCAGTGATTTGGGGGGACAGGGCACAGATACGCAGTATTTT,CATSDLGGQGTDTQYF
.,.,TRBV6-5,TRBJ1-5,TGTGCCAGCAGTTACATGGAGGGCAATCAGCCCCAGCATTTT,CASSYMEGNQPQHF
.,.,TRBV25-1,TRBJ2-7,TGTGCCAGCAGTTCGGACTTTTACGAGCAGTACTTC,CASSSDFYEQYF
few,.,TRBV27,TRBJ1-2,TGTGCCAGCAGTTTATCTCCCATCTACGGCTACACCTTC,CASSLSPIYGYTF
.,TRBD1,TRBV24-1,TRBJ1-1,TGTGCCACCAGTGGAGGGGGCATGAACACTGAAGCTTTCTTT,CATSGGGMNTEAFF
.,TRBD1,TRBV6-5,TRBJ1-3,TGTGCCAGCAGTTACCTACAGGGGGTAAACACCATATATTTT,CASSYLQGVNTIYF
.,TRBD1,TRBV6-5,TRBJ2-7,TGTGCCAGCAGGAACCTAGGACAGGGCGGTGAGCAGTACTTC,CASRNLGQGGEQYF
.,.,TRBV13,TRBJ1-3,TGTGCCAGCAGCTTAGCAGGGGACGGAGGAAACACCATATATTTT,CASSLAGDGGNTIYF
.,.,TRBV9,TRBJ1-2,TGTGCCAGCAGCGTAGATCATTACTATGGCTACACCTTC,CASSVDHYYGYTF
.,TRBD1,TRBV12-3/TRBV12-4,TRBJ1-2,TGTGCCAGCACGGCGGGACAGAGCTATGGCTACACCTTC,CASTAGQSYGYTF
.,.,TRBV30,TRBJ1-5,TGTGCCTGGAAGGTTCAGGGTAGCAATCAGCCCCAGCATTTT,CAWKVQGSNQPQHF
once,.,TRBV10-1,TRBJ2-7,TGCGCCAGCAGTGAGTCGATAGGGGAATCCTACGAGCAGTACTTC,CASSESIGESYEQYF
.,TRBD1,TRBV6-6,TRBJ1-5,TGTGCCAGCATTGGACAGGAGATCTATAGCAATCAGCCCCAGCATTTT,CASIGQEIYSNQPQHF
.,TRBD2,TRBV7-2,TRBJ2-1,TGTGCCAGCAGCCCCGGACTAGCGGCCTACAATGAGCAGTTCTTC,CASSPGLAAYNEQFF
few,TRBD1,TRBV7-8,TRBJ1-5,TGTGCCAGCAGCCGGACAGGGGGTAGCAATCAGCCCCAGCATTTT,CASSRTGGSNQPQHF